These 21 T cell receptor beta chains share one sample of origin, sequenced in a study of T cell responses to AZD1222 COVID-19 vaccine. Assay used: immunoSEQ multiplex PCR; TCRdb lists only in-frame clones, some missing. Altogether tens of thousands of clones are present, about 91% being singletons, with the ten largest covering around 19%. The sample was peripheral blood, taken on day 0 of AZD1222 vaccination. These receptors originate from an adult in good health.

The V call is TRBV10-1, the J call TRBJ1-5; 8 bases are a match to TRBD1. Trimming at V came to 2 bases and at J to 6 bases, leaving 6 bases not matched to a gene. Germline V gene data show CDR1 as WNHNN and CDR2 as SYGVQD (reference sequence). This CDR3 comprises 15 residues. CDR3 amino acids: CASSEHRDRPQPQHF. The CDR3, as DNA: TGCGCCAGCAGTGAGCACCGGGACAGGCCTCAGCCCCAGCATTTT.

This clone occurred once. The chain links TRBV25-1 to TRBJ2-3; D is unclear. V was cut by 4 bases and J by 2 bases, with 13 bases left in between. The CDR3 covers 15 residues. Germline CDR1 reads MGHDK; CDR2 reads SYGVNS. The chain's CDR3 is CASSGKGFDTDTQYF. The CDR3 DNA reads as TGTGCCAGCAGTGGGAAAGGTTTCGACACAGATACGCAGTATTTT.

The count of this clone is one. This chain joins TRBV10-3 and TRBJ1-6; no clear D. This CDR3 comprises 16 residues. Germline CDR1 and CDR2: ENHRY and SYGVKD. The V end lost 0 bases, the J end lost 5 bases, and 11 bases lay between the germline ends. CDR3 DNA sequence: TGTGCCATCAGTGAGTCGCGGGCCGATAATAATTCACCCCTCCACTTT. This codes for CAISESRADNNSPLHF.

The rearrangement links TRBV7-6 to TRBJ1-6; TRBD1 matches 7 bases. V was pared by 4 bases and J by 7 bases, with 4 bases of the junction left unmatched. This CDR3 spans 14 amino acids. CDR1 is SGHVS and CDR2 is FNYEAQ in the germline V gene. The CDR3 DNA reads as TGTGCCAGCAGCTCGGACAGGTTCAATTCACCCCTCCACTTT. Residues: CASSSDRFNSPLHF.

The V call is TRBV28, the J call TRBJ2-7; 8 bases agree with TRBD1. The CDR3 is 18 amino acids. With 5 bases clipped from V and 4 bases from J, the junction kept 19 bases outside the gene matches. From germline, CDR1 is MDHEN and CDR2 SYDVKM. The CDR3 protein is CASSPSRGTGPSLYEQYF. The CDR3 DNA reads TGTGCCAGCAGTCCAAGCAGGGGGACAGGACCGAGTCTTTACGAGCAGTACTTC.

This rearrangement joins TRBV5-1 to TRBJ2-7; D is undetermined. Trimming removed 4 bases from V and 2 bases from J, with 25 bases in between. CDR3 length: 18 amino acids. The germline V gene has CDR1 SGHRS and CDR2 YFSETQ. CDR3 residues: CASSKTRGYETSAYEQYF. CDR3 nucleotide sequence: TGCGCCAGCAGCAAAACCCGAGGTTATGAAACCTCAGCCTACGAGCAGTACTTC.

The chain links TRBV28 to TRBJ1-2; 12 bases agree with TRBD1. Losses at the gene ends were 6 bases for V and 4 bases for J; bases not matched to a gene: 3. Germline V lookup: CDR1 MDHEN, CDR2 SYDVKM. This CDR3 contains 14 residues. CDR3 loop: CASSGTGGVYGYTF. The CDR3 DNA sequence: TGTGCCAGCAGCGGGACAGGGGGCGTCTATGGCTACACCTTC.

J is TRBJ1-3 and V is TRBV5-1; D call uncertain. Germline CDR1 and CDR2: SGHRS and YFSETQ. V dropped 4 bases and J dropped 1 base, with 15 bases sitting between them. The CDR3 consists of 16 residues. The CDR3 loop is CASSAAGLPSGNTIYF. DNA of the CDR3: TGCGCCAGCAGCGCGGCTGGGTTACCTTCTGGAAACACCATATATTTT.

The chain links TRBV7-8 to TRBJ2-3; D is unclear. Germline V CDR1 and CDR2: SGHVS, FQNEAQ. CDR3 size: 16 residues. Trimming cost V 0 bases and J 0 bases, with 10 bases left between them. The CDR3 loop reads CASSLARFSSTDTQYF. Written as DNA, the CDR3 is TGTGCCAGCAGCTTAGCGAGGTTTTCTAGCACAGATACGCAGTATTTT.

The chain couples TRBV7-3 to TRBJ2-7; possible D gene TRBD2, 6 bases. Germline V CDR1 and CDR2: SGHTA, FQGTGA. With 4 bases removed from V and 3 bases from J, the gap between germline ends came to 10 bases. This CDR3 has 13 residues. CDR3 sequence: CASSYMGGYEQYF. The CDR3 region has the DNA TGTGCCAGCAGCTATATGGGGGGCTACGAGCAGTACTTC.

The rearrangement joins TRBV23-1 to TRBJ1-5, with D possibly TRBD1 on 5 matching bases. TRBV23-1 is designated an ORF whose function remains uncertain. The CDR3 loop spans 16 amino acids. V dropped 0 bases and J dropped 5 bases, with 14 bases sitting between them. CDR3 residues: CASSQSSGLGDQPQHF. The CDR3 nucleotides read TGCGCCAGCAGTCAATCTTCAGGGCTAGGGGATCAGCCCCAGCATTTT.

This clone was observed a handful of times. This chain uses TRBV11-1 with TRBJ1-3; D call uncertain. The CDR3 covers 14 residues. CDR1 and CDR2 from the germline V gene are SGHAT and FQDESV (reference sequence). Trimming left V 5 bases short and J 0 bases short, with 8 bases between. CDR3 DNA sequence: TGTGCCAGCAGCACCGGGCTCTCTGGAAACACCATATATTTT. This encodes CASSTGLSGNTIYF. Full variable domain (rest looked up from reference TRBV11-1 and TRBJ1-3): EAEVAQSPRYKITEKSQAVAFWCDPISGHATLYWYRQILGQGPELLVQFQDESVVDDSQLPKDRFSAERLKGVDSTLKIQPAELGDSAMYLCASSTGLSGNTIYFGEGSWLTVV.

This clone was observed a few times. The gene calls are TRBV6-5 and TRBJ2-7; 9 bases are a match to TRBD1. Unmatched junction bases numbered 5, after V lost 6 bases and J lost 8 bases. Germline V CDR1 and CDR2: MNHEY, SVGAGI. The CDR3 runs 12 residues. The CDR3 DNA is TGTGCCAGCAGACCGGGACAGGGTAAGCAGTACTTC. Its protein product is CASRPGQGKQYF.

This rearrangement joins TRBV29-1 to TRBJ1-6, with D tentatively TRBD1 (6 bases). V lost 6 bases to trimming and J lost 7 bases, with 16 bases between them. Germline V CDR1 and CDR2: SQVTM, ANQGSEA. The CDR3 is 14 residues long. CDR3 sequence (DNA): TGCAGCGTAGCTACTGAAGGGGGAAATTCACCCCTCCACTTT. It translates to CSVATEGGNSPLHF. Together with reference TRBV29-1 and TRBJ1-6, the CDR3 gives the full variable domain: SAVISQKPSRDICQRGTSLTIQCQVDSQVTMMFWYRQQPGQSLTLIATANQGSEATYESGFVIDKFPISRPNLTFSTLTVSNMSPEDSSIYLCSVATEGGNSPLHFGNGTRLTVT.

This clone came up once. The chain links TRBV5-1 to TRBJ2-3; D remains unclear. V was shortened by 1 base and J by 3 bases, with 12 bases between the two germline ends. The V gene's germline CDR1 is SGHRS and CDR2 YFSETQ. This CDR3 has 15 amino acids. The CDR3 coding sequence is TGCGCCAGCAGCTTGTTGCCTGCGAAGACAGATACGCAGTATTTT. This encodes CASSLLPAKTDTQYF.

The J gene is TRBJ1-1, the V gene TRBV30; D call uncertain. V lost 5 bases and J 0 bases, leaving 4 bases between the germline ends. The CDR3 is made up of 11 amino acids. Germline V gives CDR1 GTSNPN, CDR2 SVGIG (reference sequence). CDR3 sequence: CAWEVNTEAFF. CDR3 in DNA: TGTGCCTGGGAGGTGAACACTGAAGCTTTCTTT.

The chain carries TRBV28 and TRBJ1-5; unclear D gene. Germline V gene sequence: CDR1 MDHEN, CDR2 SYDVKM. The CDR3 is 12 residues long. V lost 4 bases and J lost 3, with 4 bases in between. CDR3 amino acids: CASSSYNQPQHF. The CDR3 DNA follows: TGTGCCAGCAGTTCTTACAATCAGCCCCAGCATTTT.

This clone showed up just once. The CDR3 sequence: CASSPKGDPFTGELFF. CDR3 sequence (DNA): TGTGCCAGCAGCCCAAAGGGGGACCCATTCACCGGGGAGCTGTTTTTT. The chain joins TRBV7-9 to TRBJ2-2; D possibly corresponds to TRBD1 (6 bases). Germline CDR1 is SEHNR and CDR2 is FQNEAQ (reference sequence). Between the trimmed V and J ends, which lost 5 bases and 4 bases, there was a span of 17 bases. The CDR3 loop spans 16 amino acids.

The CDR3 region has the DNA TGTGCCAGCAGCTTAGCGGGACTAGCGGGAGGCTATGAGCAGTTCTTC. Amino acid sequence: CASSLAGLAGGYEQFF. This sequence joins TRBV7-9 and TRBJ2-1; 15 nucleotides agree with TRBD2. CDR3 length: 16 amino acids. Trimming cost V 0 bases and J 8 bases; bases outside gene matches: 2. Germline V CDR1 and CDR2: SEHNR, FQNEAQ (reference sequence).

The chain employs TRBV7-9 and TRBJ2-5, with D possibly TRBD1 on 5 matching bases. The V gene's germline CDR1 is SEHNR and CDR2 FQNEAQ (reference sequence). V lost 2 bases to trimming and J lost 3 bases, with 7 bases between them. The CDR3 sequence is 13 residues long. The CDR3 sequence is CASSLPGKETQYF. The CDR3 DNA reads as TGTGCCAGCAGCTTACCAGGGAAAGAGACCCAGTACTTC.

This clone appeared a few times. The chain has TRBV7-2 and TRBJ2-7; perhaps TRBD2 as D (5 bases). The CDR3 is made up of 13 amino acids. V was pared by 1 base and J by 4 bases, with 8 bases between. The germline gives CDR1 SGHTA, CDR2 FQGNSA. DNA of the CDR3: TGTGCCAGCAGCTTAGTTGGCGGGTACGAGCAGTACTTC. This translates into CASSLVGGYEQYF.